This TCR beta chain is drawn from a study of cytotoxic CD8 clonotypes in ibrutinib-treated CLL. The CDR3 is made up of 14 amino acids. Trimming stripped 8 bases from V and 5 bases from J, with 16 bases between. Germline loops: CDR1 MDHEN, CDR2 SYDVKM. Here immunoSEQ multiplex PCR was the method, and the copy in TCRdb shows in-frame clones only, minus some. The sample yields some 170,000 clones, approximately 90% seen once. On this clone itself: Its antigen is not known.

Findings and caveats of the study: Baseline values of clonality outstripped age-matched healthy donors and followed circulating CD8+ T-cell counts.

The chain is built from TRBV28 and TRBJ1-5, with a tentative D call TRBD1 (6 bases). This sequence originates from a human donor with chronic lymphocytic leukemia. The sample consisted of PBMCs, taken at disease progression, from a patient treated with ibrutinib. The CDR3 sequence: CASRDTTRDQPQHF. The CDR3 DNA reads as TGTGCCAGCCGGGACACTACAAGGGATCAGCCCCAGCATTTT. Full variable domain (remainder filled in from reference TRBV28 and TRBJ1-5): DVKVTQSSRYLVKRTGEKVFLECVQDMDHENMFWYRQDPGLGLRLIYFSYDVKMKEKGDIPEGYSVSREKKERFSLILESASTNQTSMYLCASRDTTRDQPQHFGDGTRLSIL.